This section outlines one T cell receptor beta chain sequence together with its context. Its specificity is not known. Time point noted: patch test 1, 2 weeks after DPC sensitization. The treatment was: therapeutic diphenylcyclopropenone sensitization with weekly scalp DPC. The sample comes from a study of human T cells and chemical hapten exposure. Study-level information: The sensitizing agent was 2% DPC, placed on about 2 cm by about 2 cm of upper inner arm skin. Patches that contained 0.01% DPC were applied to the upper back and read at 6 days. Findings and limits, study-wide: Counts of TCRs above 1 in 1000 frequency stayed unchanged with DPC sensitization.

For the library, individual cDNA molecules each received unique molecular identifiers. In TCRdb, the RACE reads were re-called with MiXCR into one record per CDR3 protein. This table holds approximately 400,000 distinct CDR3 sequences, roughly 4.8% found once. This CDR3 contains 14 residues. Germline CDR1 reads SQVTM; CDR2 reads ANQGSEA. V dropped 1 base and J dropped 5 bases, with 14 bases sitting between them. The material was whole blood, obtained in connection with sensitization to the hapten diphenylcyclopropenone (DPC). The chain links TRBV29-1 to TRBJ1-1, with D tentatively TRBD1 (6 bases). This TCR derives from a woman in her fifties or sixties with alopecia areata. Some clones in this sample may be carry-over from other donors' samples. CDR3 DNA: TGCAGCGTTGAAGCCTTCGACAGGCGGACTGAAGCTTTCTTT. It translates to CSVEAFDRRTEAFF.